This TCR beta chain is drawn from a study of shared clonotypes between healthy human individuals. V was shortened by 5 bases and J by 0 bases, with 10 bases between the two germline ends. Germline CDR1 is MNHNY and CDR2 is SVGAGI (reference sequence). The CDR3 length is 15 residues. Original processing methods: ImmunoSEQ supplied junction-only sequences lacking quality scores, so filtering was different. Produced via immunoSEQ multiplex PCR; TCRdb's table is partial and in-frame only. For V, J and clone size, that table is used; D and trimming come from the DNA. The repertoire holds 2,500,000 or so clones, approximately 92% seen once, with 0.13% to 0.15% in the top ten.

Sequenced input: naive CD4+ T cells sorted from blood. Documented subset: CD45RA+ positively selected. The rearrangement uses TRBV6-6 and TRBJ2-2; D unclear. This receptor was identified in a man between 18 and 35 years old in good health. CDR3 in DNA: TGTGCCAGCAGTCCGACACTCGCGAACACCGGGGAGCTGTTTTTT. Its protein product is CASSPTLANTGELFF.